One sample yielded the 23 T cell receptor beta chains listed below, sequenced in a study of cytomegalovirus exposure and HLA in healthy donors. Sequencing used immunoSEQ multiplex PCR; TCRdb keeps in-frame clones, though not all of them. The table lists roughly 260,000 clones, more than 75% of them singletons. The sample consisted of PBMCs. The receptors were sampled from a man younger than 30 in good health and CMV-seronegative.

This clone was seen a single time. V is TRBV14 and J is TRBJ2-7; tentative D call: TRBD1 (6 bases). Trimming removed 3 bases at V and 6 bases at J, with 15 bases between. The CDR3 sequence is 14 residues long. Germline CDR1 SGHDN, CDR2 FVKESK. CDR3 amino acids: CASSHLQGTGEQYF. Written as DNA, the CDR3 is TGTGCCAGCAGCCATCTGCAGGGGACCGGCGAGCAGTACTTC.

The V call is TRBV19, the J call TRBJ1-5; 9 bases align to TRBD1. Germline loops: CDR1 LNHDA, CDR2 SQIVND (reference sequence). This CDR3 spans 16 amino acids. With 5 bases clipped from V and 6 bases from J, the junction kept 11 bases outside the gene matches. CDR3 sequence: CASSPSGTGRVQPQHF. The CDR3 bases are TGTGCCAGTAGTCCCTCCGGGACAGGGCGGGTTCAGCCCCAGCATTTT.

This clone was detected a few times. CDR3: CASSFGENSPLHF. CDR3 DNA sequence: TGTGCCAGCAGCTTTGGGGAGAATTCACCCCTCCACTTT. The rearrangement uses TRBV7-3 and TRBJ1-6; no clear D gene. V lost 3 bases and J lost 7, with 7 bases in between. Germline CDR1 SGHTA, CDR2 FQGTGA. The CDR3 is 13 residues long.

The V gene is TRBV5-1, the J gene TRBJ1-3; the D is unclear. Between the trimmed V and J ends, which lost 0 bases and 1 base, there was a span of 8 bases. CDR3 length: 15 residues. In germline, CDR1 is SGHRS, CDR2 YFSETQ. CDR3 region: CASSLAGESGNTIYF. The CDR3 DNA follows: TGCGCCAGCAGCTTGGCCGGGGAATCTGGAAACACCATATATTTT. Looking up the rest from reference TRBV5-1 and TRBJ1-3 gives the full variable domain: KAGVTQTPRYLIKTRGQQVTLSCSPISGHRSVSWYQQTPGQGLQFLFEYFSETQRNKGNFPGRFSGRQFSNSRSEMNVSTLELGDSALYLCASSLAGESGNTIYFGEGSWLTVV.

The rearrangement joins TRBV29-1 to TRBJ1-1, with D possibly TRBD1 on 5 matching bases. CDR1 SQVTM and CDR2 ANQGSEA come from the germline V gene. Trimming took 4 bases from V and 0 from J, leaving 12 bases between them. The CDR3 spans 14 residues. CDR3 amino acids: CSVVRGGVNTEAFF. The DNA of the CDR3 is TGCAGCGTTGTAAGGGGAGGGGTGAACACTGAAGCTTTCTTT.

V and J are TRBV2 and TRBJ2-3; 14 nucleotides align to TRBD2. CDR3 size: 16 residues. Germline CDR1 reads SNHLY; CDR2 reads FYNNEI. Trimming took 7 bases from V and 3 from J; bases not matched to a gene: 6. The CDR3 here is CASTEGLAGETDTQYF. The CDR3 DNA is TGTGCCAGCACCGAGGGACTAGCGGGAGAGACAGATACGCAGTATTTT.

CDR3 protein: CASSPGQGYNSPLHF. The CDR3 DNA reads TGCGCCAGCAGCCCTGGACAGGGATATAATTCACCCCTCCACTTT. V is TRBV5-1 and J is TRBJ1-6, with 8 bases identical to TRBD1. Trimming at V came to 4 bases and at J to 4 bases, leaving 4 bases not matched to a gene. The CDR3 covers 15 residues. Germline CDR1 reads SGHRS; CDR2 reads YFSETQ. The variable domain in full, with the rest retrieved from reference TRBV5-1 and TRBJ1-6, is KAGVTQTPRYLIKTRGQQVTLSCSPISGHRSVSWYQQTPGQGLQFLFEYFSETQRNKGNFPGRFSGRQFSNSRSEMNVSTLELGDSALYLCASSPGQGYNSPLHFGNGTRLTVT.

V usage is TRBV5-4 and J usage is TRBJ1-6; 7 bases align to TRBD1. Germline CDR1 is SGHNT and CDR2 is YYREEE (reference sequence). The ends lost 4 bases at V and 5 bases at J; junction bases unmatched: 9. There are 16 residues in the CDR3. The CDR3 protein is CASSLALGQNNSPLHF. For the CDR3, the DNA is TGTGCCAGCAGCCTAGCCCTGGGACAGAATAATTCACCCCTCCACTTT.

This chain connects TRBV9 to TRBJ2-7; 7 bases are a match to TRBD1. After removal of 3 bases from V and 3 bases from J, the junction contained 6 bases not matched to a gene. The germline V gene has CDR1 SGDLS and CDR2 YYNGEE. This CDR3 has 14 residues. The CDR3: CASSEGQSNYEQYF. The CDR3 nucleotides read TGTGCCAGCAGCGAGGGACAGTCAAACTACGAGCAGTACTTC.

V and J are TRBV7-9 and TRBJ2-7; no clear D. Deletions cut 3 bases from V and 4 bases from J, with 16 bases between. Per germline, CDR1 SEHNR and CDR2 FQNEAQ (reference sequence). This CDR3 contains 15 residues. The CDR3 loop is CASSFTPTPRYEQYF. The CDR3 nucleotides read TGTGCCAGCAGCTTCACCCCGACACCCAGGTACGAGCAGTACTTC.

Ten or more counts support this clone. This chain connects TRBV11-2 to TRBJ2-7; 10 bases are a match to TRBD1. The CDR3 runs to 16 residues. Trimming at V came to 1 base and at J to 3 bases, leaving 6 bases not matched to a gene. The V gene's germline CDR1 is SGHAT and CDR2 FQNNGV. The CDR3 region has the DNA TGTGCCAGCAGCTTAGGGGTGGGACAGGGGAACTACGAGCAGTACTTC. It specifies CASSLGVGQGNYEQYF.

The chain links TRBV2 to TRBJ2-6; D is uncertain. V was trimmed by 1 base and J by 4 bases, leaving 8 bases between them. CDR3 size: 15 residues. Germline CDR1 reads SNHLY; CDR2 reads FYNNEI. The CDR3 nucleotides are TGTGCCAGCAGTGAAGTACATACCGGGGCCAACGTCCTGACTTTC. Translating gives CASSEVHTGANVLTF.

The gene calls are TRBV6-5 and TRBJ2-6; no clear D. V was pared by 4 bases and J by 4 bases, with 5 bases between. This CDR3 has 13 residues. Per germline, CDR1 MNHEY and CDR2 SVGAGI. The CDR3 here is CASSFPGANVLTF. As DNA, the CDR3 is TGTGCCAGCAGTTTTCCGGGGGCCAACGTCCTGACTTTC.

V is TRBV5-1 and J is TRBJ2-7, with TRBD1 identical over 8 bases. The length of the CDR3 is 15 residues. CDR1 and CDR2 (germline): SGHRS, YFSETQ. V trimming: 4 bases; J trimming: 7 bases; junction bases outside the gene matches: 13. The CDR3 nucleotides read TGCGCCAGCAGCCGACGAACGACAGGGGCGAGGGAGCAGTACTTC. Translating gives CASSRRTTGAREQYF.

The J gene is TRBJ2-7, the V gene TRBV30; D is ambiguous. This CDR3 contains 13 residues. Trimming cost V 0 bases and J 4 bases, with 10 bases left between them. In germline, CDR1 is GTSNPN, CDR2 SVGIG (reference sequence). CDR3 region: CAWSVAQDYEQYF. In DNA, the CDR3 is TGTGCCTGGAGTGTCGCTCAGGATTACGAGCAGTACTTC.

This clone was seen a few times. The chain uses TRBV28 and TRBJ1-5; TRBD1 is a possible D gene (6 bases). Trimming took 11 bases from V and 0 from J, leaving 17 bases between them. The CDR3 consists of 15 residues. Germline V gene data show CDR1 as MDHEN and CDR2 as SYDVKM. Here the CDR3 reads CAAVDGTNSNQPQHF. CDR3 DNA: TGTGCCGCTGTCGATGGGACAAATAGCAATCAGCCCCAGCATTTT.

The chain joins TRBV7-2 to TRBJ2-2, with TRBD2 matching over 7 bases. The CDR3 totals 16 residues. Per the germline V gene, CDR1 is SGHTA and CDR2 is FQGNSA. V gave up 5 bases and J gave up 7 bases; unmatched junction bases: 13. This CDR3 is CASSRLGLGEDGELFF. The CDR3 DNA reads TGTGCCAGCAGCCGACTCGGACTAGGAGAGGACGGGGAGCTGTTTTTT. The full variable domain, in which reference TRBV7-2 and TRBJ2-2 provide the parts outside the CDR3, is GAGVSQSPSNKVTEKGKDVELRCDPISGHTALYWYRQSLGQGLEFLIYFQGNSAPDKSGLPSDRFSAERTGGSVSTLTIQRTQQEDSAVYLCASSRLGLGEDGELFFGEGSRLTVL.

The CDR3 sequence is CASSLVGALNTGELFF. CDR3 sequence (DNA): TGTGCCAGCAGCTTGGTGGGGGCTTTGAACACCGGGGAGCTGTTTTTT. The chain carries TRBV5-6 and TRBJ2-2; D is possibly TRBD1 (6 bases). Trimming pared 0 bases from V and 1 base from J, leaving 10 bases between. This CDR3 comprises 16 residues. The germline V gene encodes CDR1 SGHDT and CDR2 YYEEEE.

The chain employs TRBV7-9 and TRBJ2-7; a weak D match, TRBD1 (5 bases). V was cut by 3 bases and J by 7 bases, with 13 bases left in between. This CDR3 is built from 13 residues. In germline, CDR1 is SEHNR, CDR2 FQNEAQ (reference sequence). CDR3 in amino acids: CASSFGRAAEQYF. The CDR3 DNA reads as TGTGCCAGCAGCTTCGGCAGGGCCGCAGAGCAGTACTTC. Using reference TRBV7-9 and TRBJ2-7 for the parts outside the CDR3, the full variable domain is DTGVSQNPRHKITKRGQNVTFRCDPISEHNRLYWYRQTLGQGPEFLTYFQNEAQLEKSRLLSDRFSAERPKGSFSTLEIQRTEQGDSAMYLCASSFGRAAEQYFGPGTRLTVT.

The rearrangement joins TRBV20-1 to TRBJ2-7; D perhaps matches TRBD1 (6 bases). The CDR3 sequence is 11 residues long. The germline gives CDR1 DFQATT, CDR2 SNEGSKA (reference sequence). V was trimmed by 5 bases and J by 4 bases, leaving 9 bases between them. The CDR3, as DNA: TGCAGTGCTCCTGGACAGTACGAGCAGTACTTC. Amino acid sequence: CSAPGQYEQYF.

V is TRBV18 and J is TRBJ2-7, with D tentatively TRBD2 (6 bases). Germline-derived CDR1 and CDR2 are KGHSH and LQKENI. This CDR3 is 12 amino acids long. V gave up 9 bases and J gave up 5 bases, with 14 bases separating them. CDR3 loop: CASGGTVNEQYF. The CDR3 DNA sequence: TGTGCCAGTGGGGGGACGGTGAACGAGCAGTACTTC.

The chain employs TRBV6-1 and TRBJ2-7, with 8 bases fitting TRBD1. The CDR3 runs to 15 residues. Germline loops: CDR1 MNHNS, CDR2 SASEGT. V lost 5 bases, J lost 3 bases, and 9 bases stayed unmatched. This CDR3 is CASSKGGQELYEQYF. CDR3 DNA sequence: TGTGCCAGCAGTAAGGGGGGACAGGAGCTCTACGAGCAGTACTTC.

The chain combines TRBV6-5 with TRBJ1-6; D is possibly TRBD1 (6 bases). Between the trimmed V and J ends, which lost 5 bases and 10 bases, there was a span of 15 bases. Germline V gives CDR1 MNHEY, CDR2 SVGAGI. The CDR3 totals 14 residues. The chain's CDR3 is CASSQTGRGSPLHF. CDR3 bases: TGTGCCAGCAGTCAAACAGGGAGGGGATCACCCCTCCACTTT.